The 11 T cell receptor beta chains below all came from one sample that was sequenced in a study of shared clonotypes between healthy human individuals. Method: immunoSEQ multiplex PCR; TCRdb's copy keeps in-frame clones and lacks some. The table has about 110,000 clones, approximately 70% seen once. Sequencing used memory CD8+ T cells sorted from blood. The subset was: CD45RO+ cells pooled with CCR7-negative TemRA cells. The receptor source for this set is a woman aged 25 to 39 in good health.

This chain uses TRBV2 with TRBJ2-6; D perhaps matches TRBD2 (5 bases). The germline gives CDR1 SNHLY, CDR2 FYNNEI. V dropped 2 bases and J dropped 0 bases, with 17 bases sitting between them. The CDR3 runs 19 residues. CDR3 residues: CASSEPRALGLSGANVLTF. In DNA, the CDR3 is TGTGCCAGCAGTGAACCGCGGGCGCTCGGCCTCTCTGGGGCCAACGTCCTGACTTTC.

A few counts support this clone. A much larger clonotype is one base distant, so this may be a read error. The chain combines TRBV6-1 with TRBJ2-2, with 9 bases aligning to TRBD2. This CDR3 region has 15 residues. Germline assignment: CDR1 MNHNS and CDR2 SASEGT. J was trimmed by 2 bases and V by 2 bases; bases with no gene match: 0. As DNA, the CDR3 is TGTGCCAGCAGTGAACTAGCGGGAAACACCGGGGAGCTGTTTTTT. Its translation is CASSELAGNTGELFF.

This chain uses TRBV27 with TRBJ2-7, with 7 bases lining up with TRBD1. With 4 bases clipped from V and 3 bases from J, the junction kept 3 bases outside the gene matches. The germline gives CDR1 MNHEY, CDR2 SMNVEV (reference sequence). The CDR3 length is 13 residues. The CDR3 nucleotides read TGTGCCAGCAGTTACTACAGGGGCTACGAGCAGTACTTC. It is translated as CASSYYRGYEQYF.

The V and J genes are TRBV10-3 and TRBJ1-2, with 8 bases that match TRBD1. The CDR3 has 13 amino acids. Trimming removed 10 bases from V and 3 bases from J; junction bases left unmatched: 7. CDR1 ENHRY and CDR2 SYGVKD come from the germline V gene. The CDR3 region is CATSETGDYGYTF. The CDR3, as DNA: TGTGCCACCTCAGAGACAGGGGACTATGGCTACACCTTC.

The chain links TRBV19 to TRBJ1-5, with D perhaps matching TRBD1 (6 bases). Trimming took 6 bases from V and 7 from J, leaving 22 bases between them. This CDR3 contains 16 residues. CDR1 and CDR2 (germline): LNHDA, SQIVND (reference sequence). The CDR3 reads CASSHLIWGTWQPQHF. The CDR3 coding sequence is TGTGCCAGTAGCCACCTTATCTGGGGGACATGGCAGCCCCAGCATTTT.

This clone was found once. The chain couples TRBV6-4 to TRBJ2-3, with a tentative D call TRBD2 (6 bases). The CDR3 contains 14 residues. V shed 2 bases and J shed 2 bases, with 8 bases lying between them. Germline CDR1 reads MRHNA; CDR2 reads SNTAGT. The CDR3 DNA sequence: TGTGCCAGCAGTGACGTAGCGGCCACAGATACGCAGTATTTT. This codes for CASSDVAATDTQYF.

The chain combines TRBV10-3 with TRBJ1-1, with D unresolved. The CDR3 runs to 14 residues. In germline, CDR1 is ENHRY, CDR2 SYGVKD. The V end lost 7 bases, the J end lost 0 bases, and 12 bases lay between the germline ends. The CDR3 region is CAINDPSLNTEAFF. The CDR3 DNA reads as TGTGCCATCAACGACCCCTCCTTGAACACTGAAGCTTTCTTT.

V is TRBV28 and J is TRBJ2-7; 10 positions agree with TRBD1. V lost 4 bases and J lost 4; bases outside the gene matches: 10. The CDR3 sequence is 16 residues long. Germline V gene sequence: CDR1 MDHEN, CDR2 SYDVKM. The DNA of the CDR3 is TGTGCCAGCAGTTCCCGCGAGGGACAGGGGAGGTACGAGCAGTACTTC. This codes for CASSSREGQGRYEQYF. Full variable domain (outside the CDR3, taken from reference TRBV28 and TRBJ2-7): DVKVTQSSRYLVKRTGEKVFLECVQDMDHENMFWYRQDPGLGLRLIYFSYDVKMKEKGDIPEGYSVSREKKERFSLILESASTNQTSMYLCASSSREGQGRYEQYFGPGTRLTVT.

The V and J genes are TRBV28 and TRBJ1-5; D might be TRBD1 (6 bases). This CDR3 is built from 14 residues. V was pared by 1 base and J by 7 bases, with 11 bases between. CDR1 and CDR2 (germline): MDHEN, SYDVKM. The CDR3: CASSLFTGHQPQHF. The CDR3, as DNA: TGTGCCAGCAGTTTATTTACAGGGCACCAGCCCCAGCATTTT.

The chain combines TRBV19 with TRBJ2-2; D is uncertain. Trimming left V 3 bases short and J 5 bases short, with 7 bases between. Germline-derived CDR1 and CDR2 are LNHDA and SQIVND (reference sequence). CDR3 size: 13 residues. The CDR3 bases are TGTGCCAGTAGTATCGACGGAACCGGGGAGCTGTTTTTT. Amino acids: CASSIDGTGELFF.

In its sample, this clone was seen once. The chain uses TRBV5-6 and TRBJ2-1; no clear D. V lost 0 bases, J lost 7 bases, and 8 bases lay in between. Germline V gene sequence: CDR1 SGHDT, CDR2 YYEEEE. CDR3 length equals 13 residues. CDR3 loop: CASSLVDGNEQFF. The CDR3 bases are TGTGCCAGCAGCTTGGTTGACGGAAATGAGCAGTTCTTC.